This T cell receptor (beta chain) was profiled in a study of somatic mutations in cytotoxic T cells in rheumatoid arthritis. Across the study: After diagnosis, patient blood (approximately 30 ml EDTA) was drawn right away, before any treatment was given.

Data came from immunoSEQ multiplex PCR; TCRdb stores just in-frame clones and leaves some out. This table has about 4,800 clones, about four fifths appearing once. CDR3 length equals 14 residues. Trimming stripped 6 bases from V and 6 bases from J, with 15 bases between. CDR1 SEHNR and CDR2 FQNEAQ come from the germline V gene (reference sequence). Study-wide results and caveats: There was no significant difference in CD8+ T-cell clonality between rheumatoid arthritis patients and age-matched healthy controls.

Relative to its sample, this clone is hyperexpanded. What it binds is not known. This receptor was obtained from a man aged 35-49 years with rheumatoid arthritis. Sample: CD8+ T cells sorted from blood, taken at a follow-up visit. V and J are TRBV7-9 and TRBJ2-1; weak D call: TRBD2 (5 bases). The CDR3 nucleotides read TGTGCCAGCAGGCTGGTGGACGGACTCAATGAGCAGTTCTTC. Amino acids: CASRLVDGLNEQFF. The variable domain in full, with the rest retrieved from reference TRBV7-9 and TRBJ2-1, is DTGVSQNPRHKITKRGQNVTFRCDPISEHNRLYWYRQTLGQGPEFLTYFQNEAQLEKSRLLSDRFSAERPKGSFSTLEIQRTEQGDSAMYLCASRLVDGLNEQFFGPGTRLTVL.